The next 9 T cell receptor beta chains were all read from a single sample in a study of blood T cell repertoires in COVID-19. Assay used: immunoSEQ multiplex PCR; TCRdb lists only in-frame clones, some missing. The repertoire has 160,000 or so clones, about four fifths of them found once; the top ten carry approximately 15%. Source material: peripheral blood. The receptors originated from a woman of 80 years or more with acute or convalescent COVID-19.

V gene TRBV11-2 combines with J gene TRBJ2-7; 9 nucleotides line up with TRBD2. This CDR3 contains 17 residues. CDR1 is SGHAT, CDR2 FQNNGV, per germline. Trimming cost V 6 bases and J 4 bases; bases outside gene matches: 16. DNA for the CDR3: TGTGCCAGCAGGGGTCCCGGCGGGAGGGCCATATCTTACGAGCAGTACTTC. It encodes CASRGPGGRAISYEQYF.

The chain couples TRBV19 to TRBJ1-1, with D possibly being TRBD1 (5 bases). The CDR3 extends over 14 amino acids. Trimming pared 5 bases from V and 0 bases from J, leaving 10 bases between. Germline V CDR1 and CDR2: LNHDA, SQIVND (reference sequence). The CDR3 protein is CASSADRMNTEAFF. The CDR3 bases are TGTGCCAGTAGTGCTGACAGAATGAACACTGAAGCTTTCTTT.

This clone was recorded only once. This specimen includes other DNA sequences encoding the same CDR3. V is TRBV30 and J is TRBJ2-5; D might be TRBD1 (6 bases). Germline CDR1 and CDR2: GTSNPN and SVGIG (reference sequence). The germline V and J ends were trimmed by 0 bases and 5 bases, with 7 bases remaining between them. There are 12 residues in the CDR3. The CDR3 coding sequence is TGTGCCTGGAGTGTACAGGGTGAGACCCAGTACTTC. Protein: CAWSVQGETQYF.

This chain connects TRBV7-8 to TRBJ1-6; 7 bases agree with TRBD1. The junction had 14 bases not matched to a gene; V was cut back by 5 bases and J by 7 bases. CDR3 length equals 17 residues. CDR1 and CDR2 (germline): SGHVS, FQNEAQ. CDR3 loop: CASSLRQGALGNSPLHF. The CDR3 DNA follows: TGTGCCAGCAGCCTGAGACAGGGTGCCCTTGGGAATTCACCCCTCCACTTT.

The chain couples TRBV5-4 to TRBJ2-1; tentative D call: TRBD1 (7 bases). V lost 4 bases and J 8 bases, leaving 13 bases between the germline ends. The CDR3 runs 13 residues. The germline V gene encodes CDR1 SGHNT and CDR2 YYREEE (reference sequence). CDR3 DNA: TGTGCCAGCAGCGCGGGACAGACCGATGAGCAGTTCTTC. Translating gives CASSAGQTDEQFF.

This chain connects TRBV7-2 to TRBJ1-4; the match to TRBD1 covers 9 bases. The CDR3 contains 15 residues. V lost 6 bases, J lost 5 bases, and 7 bases stayed unmatched. Per the germline V gene, CDR1 is SGHTA and CDR2 is FQGNSA. The CDR3 loop is CASRSTGGENEKLFF. The CDR3 DNA is TGTGCCAGCAGATCTACAGGGGGCGAGAATGAAAAACTGTTTTTT.

The DNA of the CDR3 is TGTGCCACCAGTGATTCTACGACAGGGGTTGCTTTCTTT. Translating gives CATSDSTTGVAFF. This chain links TRBV24-1 with TRBJ1-1, with 8 bases lining up with TRBD1. The CDR3 covers 13 residues. V dropped 2 bases and J dropped 11; count of bases not matched to a gene: 6. Looked up from germline, CDR1 is KGHDR and CDR2 is SFDVKD.

The gene calls are TRBV5-1 and TRBJ1-1, with D perhaps TRBD1 (5 bases). CDR1 SGHRS and CDR2 YFSETQ come from the germline V gene. Trimming took 0 bases from V and 2 from J, leaving 14 bases between them. The CDR3 sequence is 16 residues long. The CDR3 sequence: CASSLERGQVNTEAFF. For the CDR3, the DNA is TGCGCCAGCAGCTTGGAGCGCGGACAAGTTAACACTGAAGCTTTCTTT.

This clone was seen once. This chain connects TRBV4-2 to TRBJ2-7; 12 bases map to TRBD2. V lost 0 bases and J lost 6; bases outside the gene matches: 3. From germline, CDR1 is LGHNA and CDR2 YNFKEQ. The CDR3 sequence is 15 residues long. CDR3 protein: CASSQEPSGRVEQYF. The CDR3 nucleotides read TGTGCCAGCAGCCAAGAGCCTAGCGGGAGGGTCGAGCAGTACTTC.